The 9 T cell receptor beta chains listed next were all sequenced from one sample in a study of neoadjuvant anti-PD-1 for oral cavity cancer. Time point described: after neoadjuvant nivolumab, at surgical resection. Sequencing used immunoSEQ multiplex PCR; TCRdb keeps in-frame clones, though not all of them. The repertoire consists of 65,000 to 70,000 clones, with 80% to 90% occurring once and the leading ten covering approximately 2.6%. This material consisted of PBMCs, taken after nivolumab (anti-PD-1) treatment. These receptors were obtained from a person aged 40 to 85 with oral cavity squamous cell carcinoma.

The CDR3 DNA sequence: TGCGCCAGCAGGGACGGAGGGGGGGCGGACACTGAAGCTTTCTTT. It is translated as CASRDGGGADTEAFF. The gene calls are TRBV5-1 and TRBJ1-1; possible D gene TRBD1, 6 bases. Germline loops: CDR1 SGHRS, CDR2 YFSETQ. This CDR3 has 15 amino acids. Trimming left V 5 bases short and J 3 bases short, with 17 bases between.

The chain recombines TRBV5-1 with TRBJ2-3; D may correspond to TRBD1 or TRBD2 (6 bases each). The V end was cut by 3 bases, the J end by 2 bases, with 16 bases between. The CDR3 has 16 residues. CDR1 is SGHRS and CDR2 is YFSETQ in the germline V gene. In nucleotides, the CDR3 is TGCGCCAGCAGCTCTATCGGGGGCACCTCCACAGATACGCAGTATTTT. Translation gives CASSSIGGTSTDTQYF.

CDR3 amino acids: CASSLYGLYQETQYF. The CDR3 DNA reads as TGTGCCAGCAGTTTATATGGACTGTACCAAGAGACCCAGTACTTC. The rearrangement uses TRBV27 and TRBJ2-5; the D gene is possibly TRBD2 (5 bases). Germline assignment: CDR1 MNHEY and CDR2 SMNVEV (reference sequence). Trimming pared 1 base from V and 0 bases from J, leaving 9 bases between. The CDR3 is made up of 15 amino acids.

This clone turned up a few times. J is TRBJ2-2 and V is TRBV9; 13 bases fit TRBD2. This CDR3 comprises 18 residues. V shed 0 bases and J 6 bases; nucleotides not matched to a gene: 8. Germline CDR1 SGDLS, CDR2 YYNGEE. The CDR3, as DNA: TGTGCCAGCAGCGTAGAACTAGCGGGAGGGCCGAGGCCCGGGGAGCTGTTTTTT. Translation: CASSVELAGGPRPGELFF.

This clone occurred once. The V gene is TRBV30, the J gene TRBJ1-2; a weak D match, TRBD1 (5 bases). The CDR3 sequence is 12 residues long. Germline values: CDR1 GTSNPN, CDR2 SVGIG (reference sequence). Trimming stripped 3 bases from V and 4 bases from J, with 9 bases between. CDR3 loop: CAWRGDFYGYTF. For the CDR3, the DNA is TGTGCCTGGAGAGGGGATTTCTATGGCTACACCTTC.

This chain connects TRBV2 to TRBJ1-1; tentative D call: TRBD1 (6 bases). The V gene's germline CDR1 is SNHLY and CDR2 FYNNEI. This CDR3 spans 14 amino acids. Trimming took off 5 bases at V and 4 bases at J, with 14 bases between the two ends. CDR3 region: CASSLTGLGTEAFF. CDR3 sequence (DNA): TGTGCCAGCAGTTTAACAGGGCTGGGCACTGAAGCTTTCTTT.

This clone was recorded a few times. The J gene is TRBJ1-5, the V gene TRBV29-1, with a possible D match to TRBD1 (5 bases). The ends were cut back, 7 bases at V and 3 bases at J, with 10 bases in the middle. The CDR3 has 12 residues. Germline lookup yields CDR1 SQVTM and CDR2 ANQGSEA. For the CDR3, the DNA is TGCAGCGCCCGGGGGGACAATCAGCCCCAGCATTTT. Translation: CSARGDNQPQHF.

This sequence joins TRBV5-6 and TRBJ1-4, with D maybe TRBD1 (5 bases). Germline-derived CDR1 and CDR2 are SGHDT and YYEEEE. V lost 4 bases to trimming and J lost 0 bases, with 13 bases between them. The CDR3 runs to 16 residues. The CDR3 nucleotides read TGTGCCAGCAGCACCTACAGGACGGCAACTAATGAAAAACTGTTTTTT. Amino acids: CASSTYRTATNEKLFF.

This clone was counted only a few times. This chain joins TRBV11-2 and TRBJ2-1; 11 positions match TRBD2. This CDR3 region has 18 residues. V lost 1 base and J lost 5; bases outside the gene matches: 10. CDR1 SGHAT and CDR2 FQNNGV come from the germline V gene. The CDR3 is CASSLAGWGTSGHNEQFF. For the CDR3, the DNA is TGTGCCAGCAGCTTAGCTGGGTGGGGGACTAGCGGCCACAATGAGCAGTTCTTC.